The present TCR beta chain was sequenced within a study of blood T cell repertoires in COVID-19 (TCRdb year 2020). A note on the overall study: Samples from collaborators originated in the United States, Italy and Spain and spanned both the acute and convalescent phases of COVID-19. The material from the prospective study consisted of cDNA or gDNA derived from T cells, B-cell-depleted T cells, or PBMCs. The dataset comprised deeply sampled blood TCRbeta repertoires from subjects exposed to, actively infected with, or recovered from COVID-19. Samples were obtained from the ongoing ImmuneRACE study (first 160 participants) and from 1,200 or so subjects provided by 6 global collaborators. The repertoires were released in a freely available public database intended as a resource for research on the immune response to SARS-CoV-2. HLA class I and class II types, where available, came from metadata supplied by the sample provider rather than from assay-based typing. Nearly every sample came with metadata listing a de-identified subject ID, COVID-19 status, age in years and sex. Broad study findings and their caveats: Clinical and demographic metadata were provided uncurated, with the amount varying by source and participant.

TCRbeta CDR3 regions were amplified from genomic DNA using the immunoSEQ Assay, a bias-controlled multiplex PCR. The authors' pipeline ran thus. Nucleated cell counts per sample were estimated from amplification of reference gene primers within the assay. To quantify the absolute abundance of each unique TCRbeta CDR3 rearrangement, sequence reads were collapsed and filtered. For each sample, productive Simpson clonality was calculated as the square root of Simpson's diversity index over productive rearrangements. In its TCRdb copy, this immuneACCESS table keeps in-frame sequences only and misses some clones. Where compared with another copy, unresolved V genes explain less than half of these, and the others have no known cause. For V, J and clone size, that table is used; D and trimming come from the DNA. The sample includes approximately 100,000 clones, with less than 85% observed a single time. The top ten clonotypes cover about a tenth of the sample.

Collaborating institutions collected whole blood in K2EDTA tubes following their own protocols. For TCRbeta analysis, collaborator samples were shipped as frozen whole blood, as isolated PBMCs, or as DNA extracted from either sample type. The germline V gene provides CDR1 SNHLY and CDR2 FYNNEI. A distance of 7 bases separates the germline ends of V and J, which lose 7 bases and 1 base respectively. The CDR3 covers 12 residues, taking in both the cysteine and the phenylalanine. Just CDR3 DNA is preserved here, 36 bases in frame from base 1. This clone was recorded a few times. It lacks a known antigen. No clone much larger than this one lies a single base away; base qualities are absent.

The chain is encoded by TRBV2 joined to TRBJ1-1; the D gene remains uncertain. The TCR sequence derives from a man in his 70s with active or convalescent COVID-19. The material sequenced was peripheral blood. The DNA is TGTGCCAGCACGGTCTCGAACACTGAAGCTTTCTTT. It codes for CASTVSNTEAFF.